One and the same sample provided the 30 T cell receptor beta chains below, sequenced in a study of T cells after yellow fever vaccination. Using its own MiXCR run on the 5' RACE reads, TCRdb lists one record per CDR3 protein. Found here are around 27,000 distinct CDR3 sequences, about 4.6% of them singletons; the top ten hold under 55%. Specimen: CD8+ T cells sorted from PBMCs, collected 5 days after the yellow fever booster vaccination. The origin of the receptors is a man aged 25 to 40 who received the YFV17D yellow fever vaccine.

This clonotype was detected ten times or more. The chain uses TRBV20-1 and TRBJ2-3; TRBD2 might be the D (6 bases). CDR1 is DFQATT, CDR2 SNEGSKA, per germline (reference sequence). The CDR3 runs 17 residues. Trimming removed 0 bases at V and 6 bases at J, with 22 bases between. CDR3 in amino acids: CSARDGAGRPPSDTQYF. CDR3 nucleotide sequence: TGCAGTGCTAGAGACGGGGCGGGACGTCCCCCCTCGGATACGCAGTATTTT.

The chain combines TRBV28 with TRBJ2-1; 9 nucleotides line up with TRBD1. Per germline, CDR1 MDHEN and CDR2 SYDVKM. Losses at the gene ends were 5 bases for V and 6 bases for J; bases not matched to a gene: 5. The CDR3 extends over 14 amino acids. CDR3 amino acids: CASSNLGQGNEQFF. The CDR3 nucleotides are TGTGCCAGCAGTAACTTGGGACAGGGCAATGAGCAGTTCTTC. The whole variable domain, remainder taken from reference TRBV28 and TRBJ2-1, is DVKVTQSSRYLVKRTGEKVFLECVQDMDHENMFWYRQDPGLGLRLIYFSYDVKMKEKGDIPEGYSVSREKKERFSLILESASTNQTSMYLCASSNLGQGNEQFFGPGTRLTVL.

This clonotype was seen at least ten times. The CDR3 DNA follows: TGTGCCAGCAGTTTTGTCGACAAGGTGTACGAGCAGTACTTC. This codes for CASSFVDKVYEQYF. This chain links TRBV27 with TRBJ2-7; D gene ambiguous. Trimming shortened V by 3 bases and J by 4 bases, and 13 bases separated the two germline ends. This CDR3 spans 14 amino acids. Germline assignment: CDR1 MNHEY and CDR2 SMNVEV (reference sequence).

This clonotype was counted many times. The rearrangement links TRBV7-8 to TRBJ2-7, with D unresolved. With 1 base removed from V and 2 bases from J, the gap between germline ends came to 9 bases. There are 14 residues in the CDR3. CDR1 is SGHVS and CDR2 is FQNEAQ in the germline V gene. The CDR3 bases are TGTGCCAGCAGCTTAGAGGGCGGAACCTACGAGCAGTACTTC. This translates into CASSLEGGTYEQYF. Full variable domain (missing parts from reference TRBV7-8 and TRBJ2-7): GAGVSQSPRYKVAKRGQDVALRCDPISGHVSLFWYQQALGQGPEFLTYFQNEAQLDKSGLPSDRFFAERPEGSVSTLKIQRTQQEDSAVYLCASSLEGGTYEQYFGPGTRLTVT.

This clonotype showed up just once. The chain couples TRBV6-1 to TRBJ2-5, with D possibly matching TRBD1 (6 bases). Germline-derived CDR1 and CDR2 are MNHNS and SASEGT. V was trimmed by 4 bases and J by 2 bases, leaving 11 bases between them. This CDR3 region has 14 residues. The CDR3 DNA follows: TGTGCCAGCAGTGTGGACAGCCAACAAGAGACCCAGTACTTC. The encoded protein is CASSVDSQQETQYF.

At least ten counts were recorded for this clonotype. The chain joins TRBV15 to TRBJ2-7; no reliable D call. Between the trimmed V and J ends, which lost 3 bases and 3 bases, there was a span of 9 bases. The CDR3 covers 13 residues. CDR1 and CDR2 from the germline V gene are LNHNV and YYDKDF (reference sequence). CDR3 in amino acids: CATSRERHYEQYF. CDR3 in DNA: TGTGCCACCAGCAGGGAAAGACACTACGAGCAGTACTTC.

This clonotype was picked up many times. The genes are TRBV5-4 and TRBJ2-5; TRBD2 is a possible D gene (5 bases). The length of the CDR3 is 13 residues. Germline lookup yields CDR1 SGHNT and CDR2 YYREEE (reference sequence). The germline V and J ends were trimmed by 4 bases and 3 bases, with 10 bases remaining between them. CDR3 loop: CASSPRGKETQYF. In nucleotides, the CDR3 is TGTGCCAGCAGCCCTAGAGGGAAAGAGACCCAGTACTTC.

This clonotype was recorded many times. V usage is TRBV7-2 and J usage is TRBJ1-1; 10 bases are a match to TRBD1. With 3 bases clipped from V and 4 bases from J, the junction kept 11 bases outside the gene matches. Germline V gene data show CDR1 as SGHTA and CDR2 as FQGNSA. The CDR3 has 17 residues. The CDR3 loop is CASSFTPGTGDITEAFF. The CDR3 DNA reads TGTGCCAGCAGCTTTACCCCCGGGACAGGGGACATCACTGAAGCTTTCTTT.

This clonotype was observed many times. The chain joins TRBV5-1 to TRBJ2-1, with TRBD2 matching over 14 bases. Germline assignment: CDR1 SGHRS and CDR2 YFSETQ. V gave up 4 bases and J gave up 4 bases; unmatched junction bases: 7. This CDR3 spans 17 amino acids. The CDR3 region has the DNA TGCGCCAGCAGCATGGGACTAGCGGGAGACGGATACAATGAGCAGTTCTTC. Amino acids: CASSMGLAGDGYNEQFF.

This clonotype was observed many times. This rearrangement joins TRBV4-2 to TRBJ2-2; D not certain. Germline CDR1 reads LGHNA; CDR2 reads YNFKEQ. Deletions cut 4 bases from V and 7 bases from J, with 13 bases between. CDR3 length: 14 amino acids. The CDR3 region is CASSPSSLGGELFF. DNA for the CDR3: TGTGCCAGCAGCCCCAGCAGTTTAGGCGGGGAGCTGTTTTTT.

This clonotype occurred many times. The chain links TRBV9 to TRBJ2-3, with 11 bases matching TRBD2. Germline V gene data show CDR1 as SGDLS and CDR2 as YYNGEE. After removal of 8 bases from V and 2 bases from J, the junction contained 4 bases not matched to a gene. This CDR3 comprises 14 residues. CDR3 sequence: CARTGLAVTDTQYF. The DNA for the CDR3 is TGTGCCAGGACGGGACTAGCGGTCACAGATACGCAGTATTTT. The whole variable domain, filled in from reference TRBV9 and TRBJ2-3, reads DSGVTQTPKHLITATGQRVTLRCSPRSGDLSVYWYQQSLDQGLQFLIQYYNGEERAKGNILERFSAQQFPDLHSELNLSSLELGDSALYFCARTGLAVTDTQYFGPGTRLTVL.

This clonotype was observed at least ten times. The CDR3 region has the DNA TGTGCCAGCAGTTACTCAATCCGGGGGGATCAGCCCCAGCATTTT. Amino acid sequence: CASSYSIRGDQPQHF. The chain employs TRBV6-5 and TRBJ1-5, with D tentatively TRBD1 (5 bases). Trimming removed 0 bases from V and 5 bases from J, with 11 bases in between. Per germline, CDR1 MNHEY and CDR2 SVGAGI. This CDR3 has 15 residues.

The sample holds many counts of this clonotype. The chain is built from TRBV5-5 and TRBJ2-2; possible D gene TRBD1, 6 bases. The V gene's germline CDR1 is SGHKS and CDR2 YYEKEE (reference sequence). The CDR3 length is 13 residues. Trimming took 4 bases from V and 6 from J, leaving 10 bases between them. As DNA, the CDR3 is TGTGCCAGCAGCACCCCAGGGGCCGGGGAGCTGTTTTTT. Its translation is CASSTPGAGELFF.

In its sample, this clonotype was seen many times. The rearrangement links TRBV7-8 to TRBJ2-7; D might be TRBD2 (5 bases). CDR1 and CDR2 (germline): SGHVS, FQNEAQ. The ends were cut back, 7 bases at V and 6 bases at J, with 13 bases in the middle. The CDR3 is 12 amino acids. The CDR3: CASKEGFGEQYF. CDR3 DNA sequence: TGTGCCAGCAAAGAGGGTTTCGGCGAGCAGTACTTC.

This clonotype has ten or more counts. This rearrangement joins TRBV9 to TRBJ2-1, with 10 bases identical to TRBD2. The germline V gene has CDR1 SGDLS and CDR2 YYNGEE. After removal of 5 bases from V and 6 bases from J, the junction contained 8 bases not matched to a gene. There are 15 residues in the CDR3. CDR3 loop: CASSSGTSASNEQFF. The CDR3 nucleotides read TGTGCCAGCAGTTCCGGGACTAGCGCATCCAATGAGCAGTTCTTC.

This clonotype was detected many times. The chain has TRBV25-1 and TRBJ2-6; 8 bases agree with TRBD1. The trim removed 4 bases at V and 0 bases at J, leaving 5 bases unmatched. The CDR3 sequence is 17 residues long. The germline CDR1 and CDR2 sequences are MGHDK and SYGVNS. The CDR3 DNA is TGTGCCAGCAGTGGGACAGGGTTTTTCTCTGGGGCCAACGTCCTGACTTTC. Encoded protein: CASSGTGFFSGANVLTF.

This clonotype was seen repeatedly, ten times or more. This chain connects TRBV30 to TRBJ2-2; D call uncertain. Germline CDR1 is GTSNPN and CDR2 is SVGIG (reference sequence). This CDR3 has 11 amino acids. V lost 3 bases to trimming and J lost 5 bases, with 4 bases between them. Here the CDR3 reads CAWSLTGELFF. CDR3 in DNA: TGTGCCTGGAGCCTAACCGGGGAGCTGTTTTTT. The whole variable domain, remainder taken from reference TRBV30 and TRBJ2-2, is SQTIHQWPATLVQPVGSPLSLECTVEGTSNPNLYWYRQAAGRGLQLLFYSVGIGQISSEVPQNLSASRPQDRQFILSSKKLLLSDSGFYLCAWSLTGELFFGEGSRLTVL.

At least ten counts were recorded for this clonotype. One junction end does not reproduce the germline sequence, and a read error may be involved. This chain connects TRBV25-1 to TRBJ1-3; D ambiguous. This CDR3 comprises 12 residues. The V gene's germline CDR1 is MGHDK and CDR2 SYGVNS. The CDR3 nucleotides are TGTGCCAGCAGCCCGTCAGGAAGCACCATATATTTT. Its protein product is CASSPSGSTIYF.

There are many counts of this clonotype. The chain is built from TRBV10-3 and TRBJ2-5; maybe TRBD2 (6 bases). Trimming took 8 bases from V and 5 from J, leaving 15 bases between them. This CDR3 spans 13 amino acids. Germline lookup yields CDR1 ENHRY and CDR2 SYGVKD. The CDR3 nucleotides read TGTGCCATCGGGGGACTCGATCTTGAGACCCAGTACTTC. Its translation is CAIGGLDLETQYF.

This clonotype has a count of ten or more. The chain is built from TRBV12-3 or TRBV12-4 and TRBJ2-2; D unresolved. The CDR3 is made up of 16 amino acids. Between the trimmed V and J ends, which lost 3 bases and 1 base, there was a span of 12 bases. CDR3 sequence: CASSLVYTRNTGELFF. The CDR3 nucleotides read TGTGCCAGCAGTTTGGTCTACACCAGGAACACCGGGGAGCTGTTTTTT.

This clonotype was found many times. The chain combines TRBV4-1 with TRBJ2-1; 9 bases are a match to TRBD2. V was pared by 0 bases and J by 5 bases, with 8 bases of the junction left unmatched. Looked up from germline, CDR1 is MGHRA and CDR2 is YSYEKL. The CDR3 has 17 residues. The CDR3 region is CASSQDGVAGADNEQFF. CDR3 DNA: TGCGCCAGCAGCCAAGATGGGGTAGCGGGAGCGGACAATGAGCAGTTCTTC.

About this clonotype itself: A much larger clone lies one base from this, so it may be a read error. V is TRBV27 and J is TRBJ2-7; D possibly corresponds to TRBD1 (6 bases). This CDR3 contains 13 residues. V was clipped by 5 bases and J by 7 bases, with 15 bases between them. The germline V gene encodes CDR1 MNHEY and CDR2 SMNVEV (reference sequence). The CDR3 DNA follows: TGTGCCAGCAGTCGGAACAGGGTAGGAGAGCAGTACTTC. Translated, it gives CASSRNRVGEQYF.

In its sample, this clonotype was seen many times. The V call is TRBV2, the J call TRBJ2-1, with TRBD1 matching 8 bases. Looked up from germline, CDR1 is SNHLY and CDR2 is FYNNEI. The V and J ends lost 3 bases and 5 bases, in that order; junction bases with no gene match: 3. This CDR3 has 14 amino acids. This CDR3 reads CASSEGQAHNEQFF. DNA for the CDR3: TGTGCCAGCAGTGAGGGACAGGCCCACAATGAGCAGTTCTTC.

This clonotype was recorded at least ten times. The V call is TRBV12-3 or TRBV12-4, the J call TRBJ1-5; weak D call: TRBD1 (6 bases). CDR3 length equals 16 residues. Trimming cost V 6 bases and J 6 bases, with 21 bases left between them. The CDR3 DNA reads TGTGCCAGCAGCCAGGGGCCTCAGGGATCGAGTCAGCCCCAGCATTTT. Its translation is CASSQGPQGSSQPQHF.

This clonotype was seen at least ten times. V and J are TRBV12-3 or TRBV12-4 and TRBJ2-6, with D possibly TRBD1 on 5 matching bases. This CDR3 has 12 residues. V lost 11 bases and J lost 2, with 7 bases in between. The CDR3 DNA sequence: TGTGCCTCAGGGACTGGGGCCAACGTCCTGACTTTC. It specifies CASGTGANVLTF.

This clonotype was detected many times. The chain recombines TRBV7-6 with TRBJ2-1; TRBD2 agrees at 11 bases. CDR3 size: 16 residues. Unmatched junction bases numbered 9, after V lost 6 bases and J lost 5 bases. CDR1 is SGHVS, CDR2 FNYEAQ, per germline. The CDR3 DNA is TGTGCCAGCAGTTTACAGACTAGCGGGGTTAACAATGAGCAGTTCTTC. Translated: CASSLQTSGVNNEQFF. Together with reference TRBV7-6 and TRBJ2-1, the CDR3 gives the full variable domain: GAGVSQSPRYKVTKRGQDVALRCDPISGHVSLYWYRQALGQGPEFLTYFNYEAQQDKSGLPNDRFSAERPEGSISTLTIQRTEQRDSAMYRCASSLQTSGVNNEQFFGPGTRLTVL.

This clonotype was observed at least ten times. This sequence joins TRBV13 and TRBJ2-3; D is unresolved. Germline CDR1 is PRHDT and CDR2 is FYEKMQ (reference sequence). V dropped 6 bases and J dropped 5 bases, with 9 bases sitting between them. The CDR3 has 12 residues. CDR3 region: CASSRLVDTQYF. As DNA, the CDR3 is TGTGCCAGCAGTAGACTCGTAGATACGCAGTATTTT.

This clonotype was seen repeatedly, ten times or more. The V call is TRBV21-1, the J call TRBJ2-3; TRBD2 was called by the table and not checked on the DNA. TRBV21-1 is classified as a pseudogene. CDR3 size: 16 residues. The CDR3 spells CASSPLAGRCTDTQYF. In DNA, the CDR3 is TGTGCCAGCAGCCCCTTAGCAGGGAGATGCACAGATACGCAGTATTTT.

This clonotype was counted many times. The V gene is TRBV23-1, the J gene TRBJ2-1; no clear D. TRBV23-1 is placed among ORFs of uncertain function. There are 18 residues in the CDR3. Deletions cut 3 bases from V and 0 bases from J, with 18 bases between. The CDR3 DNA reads TGCGCCAGCAGTCACCTGCAAGGTGTACACCTCTCCTACAATGAGCAGTTCTTC. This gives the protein CASSHLQGVHLSYNEQFF.

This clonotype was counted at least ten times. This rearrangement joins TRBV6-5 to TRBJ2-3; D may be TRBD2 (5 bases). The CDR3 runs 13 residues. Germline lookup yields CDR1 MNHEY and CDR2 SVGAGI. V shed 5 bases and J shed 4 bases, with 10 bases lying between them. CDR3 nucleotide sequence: TGTGCCAGCAGTACGCGGGCCGCAGATACGCAGTATTTT. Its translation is CASSTRAADTQYF.